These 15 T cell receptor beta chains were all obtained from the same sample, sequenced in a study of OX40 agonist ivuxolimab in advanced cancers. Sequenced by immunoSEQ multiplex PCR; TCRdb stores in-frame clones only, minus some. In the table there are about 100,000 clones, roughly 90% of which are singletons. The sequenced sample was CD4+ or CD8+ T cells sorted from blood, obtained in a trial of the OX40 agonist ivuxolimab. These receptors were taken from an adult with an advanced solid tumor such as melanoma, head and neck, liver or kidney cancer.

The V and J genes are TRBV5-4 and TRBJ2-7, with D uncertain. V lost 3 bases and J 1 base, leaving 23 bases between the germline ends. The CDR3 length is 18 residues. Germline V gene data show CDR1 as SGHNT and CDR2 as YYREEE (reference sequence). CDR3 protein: CASSSKGRRRLGSYEQYF. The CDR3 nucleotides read TGTGCCAGCAGCTCCAAGGGCCGGAGACGCCTTGGATCCTACGAGCAGTACTTC.

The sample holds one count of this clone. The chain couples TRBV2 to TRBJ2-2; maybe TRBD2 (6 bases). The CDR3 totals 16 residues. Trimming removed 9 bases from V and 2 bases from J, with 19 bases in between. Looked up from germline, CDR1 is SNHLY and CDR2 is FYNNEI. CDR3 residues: CASKPLPGVNTGELFF. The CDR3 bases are TGTGCCAGTAAACCCCTCCCGGGGGTTAACACCGGGGAGCTGTTTTTT.

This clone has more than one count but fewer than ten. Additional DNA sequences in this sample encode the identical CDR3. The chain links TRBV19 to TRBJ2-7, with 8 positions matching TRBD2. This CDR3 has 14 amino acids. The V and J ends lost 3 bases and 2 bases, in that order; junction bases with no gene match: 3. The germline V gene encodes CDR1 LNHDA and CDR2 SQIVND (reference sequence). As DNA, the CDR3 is TGTGCCAGTAGTATTACGGGGGGGGCCTACGAGCAGTACTTC. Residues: CASSITGGAYEQYF.

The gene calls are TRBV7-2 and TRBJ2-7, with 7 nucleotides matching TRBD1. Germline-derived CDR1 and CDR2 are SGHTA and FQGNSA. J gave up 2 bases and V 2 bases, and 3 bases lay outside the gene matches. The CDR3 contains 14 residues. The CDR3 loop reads CASSLTGTAYEQYF. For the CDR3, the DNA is TGTGCCAGCAGCTTAACAGGGACAGCCTACGAGCAGTACTTC.

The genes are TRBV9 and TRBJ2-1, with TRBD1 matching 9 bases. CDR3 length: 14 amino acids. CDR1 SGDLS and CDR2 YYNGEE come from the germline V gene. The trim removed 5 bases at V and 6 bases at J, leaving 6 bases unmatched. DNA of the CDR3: TGTGCCAGCAGGAAAGGACAGGGGAGCAATGAGCAGTTCTTC. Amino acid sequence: CASRKGQGSNEQFF.

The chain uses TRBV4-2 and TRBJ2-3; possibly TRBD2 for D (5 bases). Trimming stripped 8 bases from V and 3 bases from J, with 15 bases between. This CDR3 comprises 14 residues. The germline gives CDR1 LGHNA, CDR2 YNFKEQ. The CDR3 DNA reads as TGTGCCAGCCGTCATAGCAGAGGGACAGATACGCAGTATTTT. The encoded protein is CASRHSRGTDTQYF.

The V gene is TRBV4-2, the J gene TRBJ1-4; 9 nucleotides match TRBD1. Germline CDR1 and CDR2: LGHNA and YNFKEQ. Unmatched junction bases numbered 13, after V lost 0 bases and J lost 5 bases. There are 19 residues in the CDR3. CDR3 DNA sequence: TGTGCCAGCAGCCAAGATCGTCTGAGCGGGACAGGGTTGAATGAAAAACTGTTTTTT. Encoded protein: CASSQDRLSGTGLNEKLFF.

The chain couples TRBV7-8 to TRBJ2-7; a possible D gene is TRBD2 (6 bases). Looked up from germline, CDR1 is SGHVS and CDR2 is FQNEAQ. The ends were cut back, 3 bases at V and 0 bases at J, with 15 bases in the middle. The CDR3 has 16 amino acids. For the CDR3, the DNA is TGTGCCAGCAGCTTCAATCCGGGACTGACCTCCTACGAGCAGTACTTC. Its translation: CASSFNPGLTSYEQYF. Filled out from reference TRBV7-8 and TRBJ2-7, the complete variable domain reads GAGVSQSPRYKVAKRGQDVALRCDPISGHVSLFWYQQALGQGPEFLTYFQNEAQLDKSGLPSDRFFAERPEGSVSTLKIQRTQQEDSAVYLCASSFNPGLTSYEQYFGPGTRLTVT.

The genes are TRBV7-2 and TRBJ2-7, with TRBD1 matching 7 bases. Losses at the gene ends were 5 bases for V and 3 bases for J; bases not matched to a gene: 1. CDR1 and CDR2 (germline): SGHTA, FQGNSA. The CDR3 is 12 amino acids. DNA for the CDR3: TGTGCCAGCAGCCGACAGGGCTACGAGCAGTACTTC. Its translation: CASSRQGYEQYF.

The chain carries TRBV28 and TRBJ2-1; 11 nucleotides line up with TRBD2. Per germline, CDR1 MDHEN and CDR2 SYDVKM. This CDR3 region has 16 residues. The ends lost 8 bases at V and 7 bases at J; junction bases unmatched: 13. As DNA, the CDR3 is TGTGCCAGCGGTAAAGAAACTAGCGGGAGATATAATGAGCAGTTCTTC. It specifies CASGKETSGRYNEQFF.

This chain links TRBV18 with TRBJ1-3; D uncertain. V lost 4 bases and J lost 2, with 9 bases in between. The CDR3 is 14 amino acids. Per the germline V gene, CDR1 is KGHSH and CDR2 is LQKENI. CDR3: CASSLPNPGNTIYF. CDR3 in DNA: TGTGCCAGCTCACTCCCAAATCCTGGAAACACCATATATTTT.

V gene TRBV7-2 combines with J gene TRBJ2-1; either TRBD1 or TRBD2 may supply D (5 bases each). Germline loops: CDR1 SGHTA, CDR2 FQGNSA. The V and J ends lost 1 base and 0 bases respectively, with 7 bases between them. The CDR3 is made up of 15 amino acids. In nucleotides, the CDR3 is TGTGCCAGCAGCTTAGAGGGGAGCTCCTACAATGAGCAGTTCTTC. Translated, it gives CASSLEGSSYNEQFF.

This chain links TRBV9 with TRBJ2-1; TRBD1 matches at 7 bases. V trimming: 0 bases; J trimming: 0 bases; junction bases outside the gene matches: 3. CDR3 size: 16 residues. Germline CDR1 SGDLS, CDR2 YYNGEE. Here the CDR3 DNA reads TGTGCCAGCAGCGTAGAGGCAGGGGGCTCCTACAATGAGCAGTTCTTC. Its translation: CASSVEAGGSYNEQFF. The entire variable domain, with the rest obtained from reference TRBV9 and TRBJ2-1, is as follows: DSGVTQTPKHLITATGQRVTLRCSPRSGDLSVYWYQQSLDQGLQFLIQYYNGEERAKGNILERFSAQQFPDLHSELNLSSLELGDSALYFCASSVEAGGSYNEQFFGPGTRLTVL.

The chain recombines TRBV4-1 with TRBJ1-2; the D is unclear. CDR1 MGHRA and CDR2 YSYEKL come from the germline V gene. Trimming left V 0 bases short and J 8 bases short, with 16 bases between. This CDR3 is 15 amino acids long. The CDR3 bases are TGCGCCAGCAGCCAAGATATGAGAGGCGGCGGGGGCTACACCTTC. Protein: CASSQDMRGGGGYTF.

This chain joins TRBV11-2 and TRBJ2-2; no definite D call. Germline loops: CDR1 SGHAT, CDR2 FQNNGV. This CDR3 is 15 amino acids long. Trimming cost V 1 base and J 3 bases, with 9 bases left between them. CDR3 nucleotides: TGTGCCAGCAGCTTAGCGTCAGCTTACACCGGGGAGCTGTTTTTT. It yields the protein CASSLASAYTGELFF.